This T cell receptor beta chain was retrieved from a study of cytomegalovirus exposure and HLA in healthy donors. Study-level points and caveats: Differences between HLA loci emerged in a later analysis of TCR association rates, with DRB1 most and HLA-C fewest. The study assumed roughly uniform donor sequencing depth for presence/absence analyses.

PCR used 60 Vbeta primers and 13 Jbeta primers. The method was immunoSEQ multiplex PCR; TCRdb's version includes in-frame clones alone and lacks a portion of them. The sample has 150,000 to 200,000 clones, roughly 77% seen once. Of note for this clone: Its antigen is as yet unknown.

Although they were nominally healthy when sampled, donors likely had unrecorded immune exposures. The CDR3 length is 14 residues. Trimming left V 5 bases short and J 1 base short, with 12 bases between. From germline, CDR1 is SGHTA and CDR2 FQGNSA. J is TRBJ2-7 and V is TRBV7-2; perhaps TRBD2 as D (6 bases). Sequencing used PBMCs. This clonotype originated in a woman aged 50 to 60 in good health and CMV-seronegative. This CDR3 reads CASSRRLVSYEQYF. In nucleotides, the CDR3 is TGTGCCAGCAGCCGCAGACTAGTTTCCTACGAGCAGTACTTC.